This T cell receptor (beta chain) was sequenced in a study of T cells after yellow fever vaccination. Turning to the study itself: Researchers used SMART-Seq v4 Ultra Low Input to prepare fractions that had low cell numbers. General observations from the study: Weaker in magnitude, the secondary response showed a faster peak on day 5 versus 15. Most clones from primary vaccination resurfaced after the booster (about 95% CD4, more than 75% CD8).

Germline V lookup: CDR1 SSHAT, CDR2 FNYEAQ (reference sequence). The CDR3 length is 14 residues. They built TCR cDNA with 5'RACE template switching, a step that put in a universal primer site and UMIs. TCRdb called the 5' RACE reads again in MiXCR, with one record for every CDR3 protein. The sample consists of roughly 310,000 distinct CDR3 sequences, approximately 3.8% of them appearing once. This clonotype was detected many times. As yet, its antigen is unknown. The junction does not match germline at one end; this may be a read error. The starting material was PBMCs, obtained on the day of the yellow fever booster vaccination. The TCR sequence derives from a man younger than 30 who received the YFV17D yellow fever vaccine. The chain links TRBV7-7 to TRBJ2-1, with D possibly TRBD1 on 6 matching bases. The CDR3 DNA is TGTGCTAGCAGCAGGGGCCAGCTGGACAATGAGCAGTTCTTC. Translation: CASSRGQLDNEQFF.